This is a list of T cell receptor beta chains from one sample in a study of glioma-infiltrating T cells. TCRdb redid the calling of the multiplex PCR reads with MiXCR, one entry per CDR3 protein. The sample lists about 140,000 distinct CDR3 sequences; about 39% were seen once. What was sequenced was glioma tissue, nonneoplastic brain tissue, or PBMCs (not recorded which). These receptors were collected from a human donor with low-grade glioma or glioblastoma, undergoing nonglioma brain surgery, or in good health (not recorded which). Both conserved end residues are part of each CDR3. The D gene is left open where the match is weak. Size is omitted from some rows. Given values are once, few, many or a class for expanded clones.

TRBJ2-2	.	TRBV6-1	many	CASRTTLFRSGELFF	TGTGCCAGCAGGACTACCCTCTTTCGGTCCGGGGAGCTGTTTTTT
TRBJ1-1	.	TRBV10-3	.	CAISERGVDTEAFF	TGTGCCATCAGTGAGCGAGGGGTAGACACTGAAGCTTTCTTT
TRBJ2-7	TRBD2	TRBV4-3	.	CASSQDPPSGGITYKQYF	TGCGCCAGCAGCCAAGACCCTCCTAGCGGGGGAATAACCTACAAGCAGTACTTC
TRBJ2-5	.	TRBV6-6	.	CASSYSLAAQETQYF	TGTGCCAGCAGTTACTCGCTGGCAGCCCAAGAGACCCAGTACTTC
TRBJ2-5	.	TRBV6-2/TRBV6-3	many	CASSYEIGTQYF	TGTGCCAGCAGTTACGAAATTGGGACCCAGTACTTC
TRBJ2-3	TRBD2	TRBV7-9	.	CASSPSLLAGVTDTQYF	TGTGCCAGCAGCCCTTCATTACTAGCGGGGGTCACAGATACGCAGTATTTT
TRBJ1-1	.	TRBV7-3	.	CASSLSQNTEAFF	TGTGCCAGCAGCTTATCCCAGAACACTGAAGCTTTCTTT
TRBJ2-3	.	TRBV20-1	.	CSATCSTDTQYF	TGCAGTGCAACCTGTAGCACAGATACGCAGTATTTT
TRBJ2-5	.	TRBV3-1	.	CASSQASFQETQYF	TGTGCCAGCAGCCAAGCTAGTTTCCAAGAGACCCAGTACTTC
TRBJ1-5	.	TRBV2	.	CASSEEDLINQPQHF	TGTGCCAGCAGTGAGGAGGATTTAATAAATCAGCCCCAGCATTTT
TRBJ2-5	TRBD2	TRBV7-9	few	CASSPRGRAVTETQYF	TGTGCCAGCAGCCCCCGGGGGAGGGCGGTGACAGAGACCCAGTACTTC
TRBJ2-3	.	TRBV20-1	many	CSAEGQSTDTQYF	TGCAGTGCCGAAGGACAGAGCACAGATACGCAGTATTTT
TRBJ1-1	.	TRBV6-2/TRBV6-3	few	CASSYAGSRNTEAFF	TGTGCCAGCAGTTACGCAGGGAGTAGAAACACTGAAGCTTTCTTT
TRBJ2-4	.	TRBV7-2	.	CASSLAAGGDIQYF	TGTGCCAGCAGCTTAGCAGCCGGAGGGGACATTCAGTACTTC
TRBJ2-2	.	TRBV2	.	CASRREVNTGELFF	TGTGCCAGCAGGAGGGAGGTGAACACCGGGGAGCTGTTTTTT
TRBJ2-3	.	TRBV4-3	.	CASSQDVGGTTDTQYF	TGCGCCAGCAGCCAAGATGTCGGTGGCACCACAGATACGCAGTATTTT
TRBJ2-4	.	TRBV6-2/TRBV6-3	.	CASSAGTDKNIQYF	TGTGCCAGCAGCGCCGGGACGGACAAAAACATTCAGTACTTC
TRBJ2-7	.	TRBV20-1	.	CSASGAWGSYEQYF	TGCAGTGCTAGTGGGGCTTGGGGCTCCTACGAGCAGTACTTC